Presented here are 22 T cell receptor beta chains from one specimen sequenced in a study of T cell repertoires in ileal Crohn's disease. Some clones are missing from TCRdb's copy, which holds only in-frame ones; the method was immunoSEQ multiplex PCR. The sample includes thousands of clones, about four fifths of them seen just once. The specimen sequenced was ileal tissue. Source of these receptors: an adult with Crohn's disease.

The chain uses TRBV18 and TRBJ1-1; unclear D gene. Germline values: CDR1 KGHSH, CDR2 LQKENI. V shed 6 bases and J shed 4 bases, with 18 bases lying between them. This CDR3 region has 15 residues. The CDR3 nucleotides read TGTGCCAGCTCCCTGAGGGCCGAGGGTGGCACTGAAGCTTTCTTT. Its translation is CASSLRAEGGTEAFF.

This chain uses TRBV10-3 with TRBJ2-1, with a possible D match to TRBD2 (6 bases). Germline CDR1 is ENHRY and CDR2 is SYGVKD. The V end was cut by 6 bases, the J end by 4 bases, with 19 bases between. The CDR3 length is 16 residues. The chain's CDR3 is CAIRAKRDSAYNEQFF. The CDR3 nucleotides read TGTGCCATCAGAGCAAAGAGGGACTCTGCTTACAATGAGCAGTTCTTC.

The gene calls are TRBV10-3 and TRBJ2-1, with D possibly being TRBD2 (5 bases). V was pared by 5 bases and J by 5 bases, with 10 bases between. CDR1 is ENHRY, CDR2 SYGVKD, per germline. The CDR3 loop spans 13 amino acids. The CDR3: CAISTERNNEQFF. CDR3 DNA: TGTGCCATCAGTACCGAGCGGAACAATGAGCAGTTCTTC.

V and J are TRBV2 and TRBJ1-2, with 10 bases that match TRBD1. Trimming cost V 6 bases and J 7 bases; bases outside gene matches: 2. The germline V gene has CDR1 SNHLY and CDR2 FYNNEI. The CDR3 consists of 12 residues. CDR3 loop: CASRGTGVGYTF. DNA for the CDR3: TGTGCCAGCAGGGGGACAGGGGTTGGCTACACCTTC.

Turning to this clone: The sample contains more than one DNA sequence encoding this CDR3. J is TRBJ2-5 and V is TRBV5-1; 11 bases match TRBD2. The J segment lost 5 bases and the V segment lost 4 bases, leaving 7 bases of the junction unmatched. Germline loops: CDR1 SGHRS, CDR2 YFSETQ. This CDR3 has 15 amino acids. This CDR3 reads CASSGTSGSWETQYF. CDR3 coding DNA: TGCGCCAGCAGCGGTACTAGCGGGAGTTGGGAGACCCAGTACTTC.

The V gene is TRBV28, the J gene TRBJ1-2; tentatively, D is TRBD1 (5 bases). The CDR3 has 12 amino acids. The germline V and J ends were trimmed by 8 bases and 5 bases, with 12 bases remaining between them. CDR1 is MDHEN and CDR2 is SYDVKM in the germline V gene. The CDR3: CASVGPPYGYTF. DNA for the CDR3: TGTGCCAGCGTGGGGCCTCCTTATGGCTACACCTTC.

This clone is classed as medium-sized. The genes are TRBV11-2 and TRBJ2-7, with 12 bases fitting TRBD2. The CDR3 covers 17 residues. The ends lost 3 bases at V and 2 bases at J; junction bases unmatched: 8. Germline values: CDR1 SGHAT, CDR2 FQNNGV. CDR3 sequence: CASSLGASGRGTYEQYF. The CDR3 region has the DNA TGTGCCAGCAGCTTGGGAGCTAGCGGGAGGGGGACCTACGAGCAGTACTTC.

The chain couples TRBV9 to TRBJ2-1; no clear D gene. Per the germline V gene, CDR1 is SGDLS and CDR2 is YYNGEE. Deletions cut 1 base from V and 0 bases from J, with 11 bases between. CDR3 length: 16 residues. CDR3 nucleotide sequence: TGTGCCAGCAGCGTAAACGGTATAAACTCCTACAATGAGCAGTTCTTC. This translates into CASSVNGINSYNEQFF. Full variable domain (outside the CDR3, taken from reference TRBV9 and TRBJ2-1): DSGVTQTPKHLITATGQRVTLRCSPRSGDLSVYWYQQSLDQGLQFLIQYYNGEERAKGNILERFSAQQFPDLHSELNLSSLELGDSALYFCASSVNGINSYNEQFFGPGTRLTVL.

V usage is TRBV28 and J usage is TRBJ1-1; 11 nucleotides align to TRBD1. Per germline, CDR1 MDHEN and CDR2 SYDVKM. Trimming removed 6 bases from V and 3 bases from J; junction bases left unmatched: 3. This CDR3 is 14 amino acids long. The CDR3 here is CASRRTGGYTEAFF. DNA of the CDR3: TGTGCCAGCAGGCGGACAGGGGGCTACACTGAAGCTTTCTTT. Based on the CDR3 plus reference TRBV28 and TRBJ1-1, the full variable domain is DVKVTQSSRYLVKRTGEKVFLECVQDMDHENMFWYRQDPGLGLRLIYFSYDVKMKEKGDIPEGYSVSREKKERFSLILESASTNQTSMYLCASRRTGGYTEAFFGQGTRLTVV.

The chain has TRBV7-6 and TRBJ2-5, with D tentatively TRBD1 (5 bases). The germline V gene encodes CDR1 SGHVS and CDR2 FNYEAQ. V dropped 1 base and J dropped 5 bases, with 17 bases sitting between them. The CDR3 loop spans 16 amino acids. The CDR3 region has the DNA TGTGCCAGCAGCTTAGAGGCAGGGCGGACGAAGGAGACCCAGTACTTC. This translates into CASSLEAGRTKETQYF. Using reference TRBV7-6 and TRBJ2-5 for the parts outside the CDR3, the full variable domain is GAGVSQSPRYKVTKRGQDVALRCDPISGHVSLYWYRQALGQGPEFLTYFNYEAQQDKSGLPNDRFSAERPEGSISTLTIQRTEQRDSAMYRCASSLEAGRTKETQYFGPGTRLLVL.

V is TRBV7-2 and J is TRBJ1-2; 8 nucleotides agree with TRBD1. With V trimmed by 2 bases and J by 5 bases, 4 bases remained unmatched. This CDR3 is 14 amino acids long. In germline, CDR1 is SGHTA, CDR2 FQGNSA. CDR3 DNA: TGTGCCAGCAGCTTACAGGGGGCGCCGTATGGCTACACCTTC. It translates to CASSLQGAPYGYTF.

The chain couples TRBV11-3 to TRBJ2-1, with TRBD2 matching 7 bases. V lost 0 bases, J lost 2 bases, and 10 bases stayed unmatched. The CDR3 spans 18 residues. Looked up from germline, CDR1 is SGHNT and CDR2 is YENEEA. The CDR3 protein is CASSLDHDSSGTYNEQFF. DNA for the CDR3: TGTGCCAGCAGCTTAGATCATGACTCCAGCGGGACCTACAATGAGCAGTTCTTC.

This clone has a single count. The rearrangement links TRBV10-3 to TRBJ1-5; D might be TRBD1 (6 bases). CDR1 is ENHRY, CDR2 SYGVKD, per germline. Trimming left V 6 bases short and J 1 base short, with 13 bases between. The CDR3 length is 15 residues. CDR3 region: CAISRDIGSNQPQHF. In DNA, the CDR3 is TGTGCCATCAGCCGGGACATTGGAAGCAATCAGCCCCAGCATTTT.

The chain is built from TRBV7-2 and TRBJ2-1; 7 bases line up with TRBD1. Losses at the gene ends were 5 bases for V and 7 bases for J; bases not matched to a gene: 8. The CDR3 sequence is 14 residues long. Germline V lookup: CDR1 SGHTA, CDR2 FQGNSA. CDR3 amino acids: CASSPRQGMNEQFF. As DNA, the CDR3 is TGTGCCAGCAGCCCCCGACAGGGAATGAATGAGCAGTTCTTC.

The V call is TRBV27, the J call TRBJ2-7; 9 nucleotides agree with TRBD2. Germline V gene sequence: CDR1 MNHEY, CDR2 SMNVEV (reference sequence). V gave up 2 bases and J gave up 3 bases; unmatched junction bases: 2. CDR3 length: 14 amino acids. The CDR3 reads CASSLGRGGYEQYF. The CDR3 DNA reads TGTGCCAGCAGTTTAGGGCGGGGGGGCTACGAGCAGTACTTC.

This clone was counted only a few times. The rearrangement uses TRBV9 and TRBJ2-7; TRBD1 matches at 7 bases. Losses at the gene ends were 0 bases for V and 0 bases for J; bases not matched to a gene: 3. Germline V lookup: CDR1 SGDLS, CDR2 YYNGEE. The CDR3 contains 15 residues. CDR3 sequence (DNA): TGTGCCAGCAGCGTAGAAGGGACAGCCTCCTACGAGCAGTACTTC. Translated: CASSVEGTASYEQYF.

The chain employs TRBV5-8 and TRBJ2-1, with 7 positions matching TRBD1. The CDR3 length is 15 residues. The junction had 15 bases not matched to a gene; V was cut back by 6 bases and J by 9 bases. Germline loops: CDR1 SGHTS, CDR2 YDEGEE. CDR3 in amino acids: CASTYGTDPSPEQFF. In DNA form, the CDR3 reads TGTGCCAGCACCTACGGGACAGACCCCAGTCCTGAGCAGTTCTTC.

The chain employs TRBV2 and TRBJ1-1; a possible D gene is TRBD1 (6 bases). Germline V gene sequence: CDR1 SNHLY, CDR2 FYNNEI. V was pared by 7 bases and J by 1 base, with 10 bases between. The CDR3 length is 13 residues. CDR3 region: CASNQGPNTEAFF. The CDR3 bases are TGTGCCAGCAACCAGGGGCCGAACACTGAAGCTTTCTTT.

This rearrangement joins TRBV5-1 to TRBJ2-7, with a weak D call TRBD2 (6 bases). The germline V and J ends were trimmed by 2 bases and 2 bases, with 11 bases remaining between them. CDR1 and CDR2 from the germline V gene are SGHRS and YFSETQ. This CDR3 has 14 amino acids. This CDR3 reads CASSFGDLTYEQYF. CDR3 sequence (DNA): TGCGCCAGCAGCTTCGGGGACTTGACCTACGAGCAGTACTTC.

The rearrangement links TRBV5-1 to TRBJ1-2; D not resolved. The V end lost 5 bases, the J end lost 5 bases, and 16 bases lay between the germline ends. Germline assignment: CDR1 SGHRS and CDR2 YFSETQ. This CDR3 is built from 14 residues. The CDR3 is CASREGTGEYGYTF. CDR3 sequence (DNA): TGCGCCAGCAGGGAAGGAACCGGGGAGTATGGCTACACCTTC.

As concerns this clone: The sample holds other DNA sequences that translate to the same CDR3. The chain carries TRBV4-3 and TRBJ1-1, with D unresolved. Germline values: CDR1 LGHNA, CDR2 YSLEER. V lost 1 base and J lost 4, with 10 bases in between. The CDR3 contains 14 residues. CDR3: CASSQAGGFTEAFF. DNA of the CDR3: TGCGCCAGCAGCCAAGCAGGAGGGTTCACTGAAGCTTTCTTT.

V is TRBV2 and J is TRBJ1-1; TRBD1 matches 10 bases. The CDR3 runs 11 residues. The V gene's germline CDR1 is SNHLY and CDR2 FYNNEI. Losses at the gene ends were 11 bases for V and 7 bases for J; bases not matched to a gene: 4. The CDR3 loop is CAVGQGDEAFF. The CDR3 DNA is TGTGCCGTTGGACAGGGGGATGAAGCTTTCTTT.